This is a list of T cell receptor beta chains from one sample in a study of blood T cells in healthy people across ages. TCRdb fed the 5' RACE reads into MiXCR, producing one record per CDR3 protein. This sample yields 1.5 million to 2 million distinct CDR3 sequences, of which about 28% are seen a single time; 6.5% to 8.5% belongs to the top ten. Sequenced input: blood. These receptors were obtained from a woman in her twenties or thirties in good health. Each CDR3 is given with its conserved first and last residue. The order of the fields is J gene, D gene, clone size, V gene, CDR3 protein, CDR3 DNA. D genes are given only for firm matches. Size tells how often a clone was seen (once, few, many) or the class of an expanded clone, and some rows leave it out.

j_call: TRBJ1-2; d_call: NA; clone_size: NA; v_call: TRBV29-1; cdr3_aa: CSVVQVDGYTF; cdr3_nt: TGCAGCGTTGTCCAGGTAGATGGCTACACCTTC
j_call: TRBJ2-1; d_call: NA; clone_size: few; v_call: TRBV21-1; cdr3_aa: CASSKGGRASYNEQFF; cdr3_nt: TGTGCCAGCAGCAAAGGGGGGCGGGCCTCCTACAATGAGCAGTTCTTC
j_call: TRBJ2-3; d_call: NA; clone_size: once; v_call: TRBV19; cdr3_aa: CASSITGGLTDTQYF; cdr3_nt: TGTGCCAGTAGTATAACTGGGGGACTCACAGATACGCAGTATTTT
j_call: TRBJ1-6; d_call: NA; clone_size: few; v_call: TRBV9; cdr3_aa: CASSVVGDDSPLHF; cdr3_nt: TGTGCCAGCAGCGTAGTGGGGGATGATTCACCCCTCCACTTT
j_call: TRBJ2-7; d_call: NA; clone_size: NA; v_call: TRBV10-3; cdr3_aa: CAIRLGGQSYEQYF; cdr3_nt: TGTGCCATCAGGCTGGGGGGTCAATCCTACGAGCAGTACTTC
j_call: TRBJ2-1; d_call: NA; clone_size: NA; v_call: TRBV5-6; cdr3_aa: CASSLWFGEEQFF; cdr3_nt: TGTGCCAGCAGCTTGTGGTTCGGGGAGGAGCAGTTCTTC
j_call: TRBJ2-1; d_call: NA; clone_size: NA; v_call: TRBV5-1; cdr3_aa: CASNVPTSPLGNEQFF; cdr3_nt: TGCGCCAGCAACGTACCCACTAGTCCCCTCGGCAATGAGCAGTTCTTC
j_call: TRBJ1-2; d_call: NA; clone_size: many; v_call: TRBV6-2/TRBV6-3; cdr3_aa: CASSRGPDYGYTF; cdr3_nt: TGTGCCAGCAGTCGGGGCCCAGACTATGGCTACACCTTC
j_call: TRBJ2-5; d_call: TRBD2; clone_size: NA; v_call: TRBV29-1; cdr3_aa: CSVELLAGGGETQYF; cdr3_nt: TGCAGCGTTGAACTCCTAGCGGGGGGCGGGGAGACCCAGTACTTC
j_call: TRBJ2-3; d_call: NA; clone_size: few; v_call: TRBV6-6; cdr3_aa: CASRNRGTDTQYF; cdr3_nt: TGTGCCAGCAGGAACAGGGGCACAGATACGCAGTATTTT
j_call: TRBJ2-1; d_call: TRBD2; clone_size: few; v_call: TRBV7-9; cdr3_aa: CASSQRTSGNNERFF; cdr3_nt: TGTGCCAGCAGCCAAAGGACTAGCGGCAACAATGAGCGGTTCTTC
j_call: TRBJ1-2; d_call: NA; clone_size: many; v_call: TRBV12-3/TRBV12-4; cdr3_aa: CASTLGVDYGYTF; cdr3_nt: TGTGCCAGCACCTTGGGAGTTGACTATGGCTACACCTTC
j_call: TRBJ2-5; d_call: NA; clone_size: NA; v_call: TRBV4-2; cdr3_aa: CASSQERGASETQYF; cdr3_nt: TGTGCCAGCAGCCAAGAGAGGGGGGCGAGTGAGACCCAGTACTTC
j_call: TRBJ2-5; d_call: NA; clone_size: many; v_call: TRBV11-2; cdr3_aa: CASSLVSDEETQYF; cdr3_nt: TGTGCCAGCAGCTTAGTCTCTGACGAAGAGACCCAGTACTTC
j_call: TRBJ2-5; d_call: NA; clone_size: NA; v_call: TRBV7-9; cdr3_aa: CASSAPGTPLFETQYF; cdr3_nt: TGTGCCAGCAGCGCGCCCGGGACTCCCCTGTTCGAGACCCAGTACTTC
j_call: TRBJ2-5; d_call: TRBD1; clone_size: many; v_call: TRBV7-2; cdr3_aa: CASSLVGQAPRETQYF; cdr3_nt: TGTGCCAGCAGCTTAGTGGGACAGGCCCCCAGAGAGACCCAGTACTTC
j_call: TRBJ1-5; d_call: NA; clone_size: few; v_call: TRBV5-1; cdr3_aa: CASSVDFSNQPQHF; cdr3_nt: TGCGCCAGCAGCGTGGATTTCAGCAATCAGCCCCAGCATTTT
j_call: TRBJ1-5; d_call: NA; clone_size: NA; v_call: TRBV27; cdr3_aa: CASSSRPTGGQPQHF; cdr3_nt: TGTGCCAGCAGCTCCCGCCCGACTGGGGGCCAGCCCCAGCATTTT
j_call: TRBJ2-7; d_call: NA; clone_size: few; v_call: TRBV29-1; cdr3_aa: CSVETGTRAYEQYF; cdr3_nt: TGCAGCGTTGAAACCGGGACACGGGCCTACGAGCAGTACTTC
j_call: TRBJ1-4; d_call: NA; clone_size: few; v_call: TRBV20-1; cdr3_aa: CSARNPSDGNEKLFF; cdr3_nt: TGCAGTGCTAGAAACCCTTCGGACGGGAATGAAAAACTGTTTTTT
j_call: TRBJ2-1; d_call: NA; clone_size: many; v_call: TRBV12-3/TRBV12-4; cdr3_aa: CASTLTVGGALSYNEQFF; cdr3_nt: TGTGCCAGCACCCTAACCGTAGGGGGGGCCTTATCCTACAATGAGCAGTTCTTC
j_call: TRBJ1-3; d_call: NA; clone_size: NA; v_call: TRBV3-1; cdr3_aa: CASSHGSGNTIYF; cdr3_nt: TGTGCCAGCAGCCACGGCTCTGGAAACACCATATATTTT
j_call: TRBJ2-3; d_call: TRBD2; clone_size: once; v_call: TRBV20-1; cdr3_aa: CSAQSGSTDTQYF; cdr3_nt: TGCAGTGCTCAAAGCGGGAGTACAGATACGCAGTATTTT
j_call: TRBJ1-2; d_call: NA; clone_size: NA; v_call: TRBV6-4; cdr3_aa: CASRPSLGGPGGYTF; cdr3_nt: TGTGCCAGCAGGCCGAGTTTGGGAGGGCCAGGTGGCTACACCTTC
j_call: TRBJ1-1; d_call: NA; clone_size: NA; v_call: TRBV14; cdr3_aa: CASSPGPGHTEAFF; cdr3_nt: TGTGCCAGCAGCCCCGGTCCGGGACACACTGAAGCTTTCTTT
j_call: TRBJ2-3; d_call: TRBD2; clone_size: NA; v_call: TRBV10-2; cdr3_aa: CASRKTSGGADTQYF; cdr3_nt: TGCGCCAGCAGAAAGACTAGCGGGGGGGCGGATACGCAGTATTTT
j_call: TRBJ2-5; d_call: NA; clone_size: NA; v_call: TRBV5-1; cdr3_aa: CASSPGQISTEQYF; cdr3_nt: TGCGCCAGCAGCCCTGGACAGATCTCTACGGAGCAGTACTTC
j_call: TRBJ2-7; d_call: TRBD2; clone_size: many; v_call: TRBV7-9; cdr3_aa: CASSRGGTHEQYF; cdr3_nt: TGTGCCAGCAGCCGCGGGGGGACCCACGAGCAGTACTTC
j_call: TRBJ2-1; d_call: NA; clone_size: NA; v_call: TRBV19; cdr3_aa: CASSRDNRNEQFF; cdr3_nt: TGTGCCAGTAGCCGGGACAACAGAAATGAGCAGTTCTTC
j_call: TRBJ2-2; d_call: NA; clone_size: many; v_call: TRBV28; cdr3_aa: CASREPNTGELFF; cdr3_nt: TGTGCCAGCAGGGAACCCAACACCGGGGAGCTGTTTTTT
j_call: TRBJ2-5; d_call: TRBD2; clone_size: few; v_call: TRBV29-1; cdr3_aa: CSSTSGPQETQYF; cdr3_nt: TGCAGCTCGACTAGCGGGCCTCAAGAGACCCAGTACTTC
j_call: TRBJ2-7; d_call: NA; clone_size: once; v_call: TRBV7-9; cdr3_aa: CASSLVGPVGRGTYEQYF; cdr3_nt: TGTGCCAGCAGCTTAGTGGGTCCTGTGGGACGGGGCACCTACGAGCAGTACTTC
j_call: TRBJ1-4; d_call: NA; clone_size: NA; v_call: TRBV30; cdr3_aa: CAWSFQGILEKLFF; cdr3_nt: TGTGCCTGGAGTTTCCAGGGGATTTTGGAAAAACTGTTTTTT
j_call: TRBJ2-1; d_call: NA; clone_size: NA; v_call: TRBV29-1; cdr3_aa: CSVSGFEDRAYNEQFF; cdr3_nt: TGCAGCGTTTCCGGGTTTGAAGATCGGGCCTACAATGAGCAGTTCTTC
j_call: TRBJ2-7; d_call: NA; clone_size: many; v_call: TRBV27; cdr3_aa: CASSPRGTAAYEQYF; cdr3_nt: TGTGCCAGCAGTCCCCGCGGCACGGCAGCCTACGAGCAGTACTTC
j_call: TRBJ1-5; d_call: NA; clone_size: NA; v_call: TRBV9; cdr3_aa: CASSVARVEGNQPQHF; cdr3_nt: TGTGCCAGCAGCGTAGCTAGGGTAGAGGGCAATCAGCCCCAGCATTTT
j_call: TRBJ2-2; d_call: TRBD1; clone_size: NA; v_call: TRBV12-3/TRBV12-4; cdr3_aa: CASSGYPGQGATELFF; cdr3_nt: TGTGCCAGCAGTGGGTACCCGGGACAGGGGGCGACTGAGCTGTTTTTT
j_call: TRBJ1-2; d_call: NA; clone_size: NA; v_call: TRBV7-8; cdr3_aa: CASSLDFRNYGYTF; cdr3_nt: TGTGCCAGCAGCTTAGATTTCAGGAACTATGGCTACACCTTC
j_call: TRBJ1-5; d_call: NA; clone_size: few; v_call: TRBV12-3/TRBV12-4; cdr3_aa: CARNLPGGSNQPQHF; cdr3_nt: TGTGCCAGAAACCTTCCGGGCGGTAGCAATCAGCCCCAGCATTTT
j_call: TRBJ1-2; d_call: NA; clone_size: few; v_call: TRBV6-5; cdr3_aa: CASREGARGYTF; cdr3_nt: TGTGCCAGCAGAGAGGGCGCCCGTGGCTACACCTTC
j_call: TRBJ2-5; d_call: TRBD1; clone_size: many; v_call: TRBV7-7; cdr3_aa: CASSQNRDRGATQYF; cdr3_nt: TGTGCCAGCAGCCAAAACCGGGACAGGGGTGCGACCCAGTACTTC
j_call: TRBJ1-2; d_call: NA; clone_size: few; v_call: TRBV7-9; cdr3_aa: CASSFRGAATDYGYTF; cdr3_nt: TGTGCCAGCAGCTTCAGAGGGGCAGCGACCGACTATGGCTACACCTTC
j_call: TRBJ2-2; d_call: NA; clone_size: NA; v_call: TRBV3-1; cdr3_aa: CASSQDYIGELFF; cdr3_nt: TGTGCCAGCAGCCAAGATTATATCGGGGAGCTGTTTTTT
j_call: TRBJ1-1; d_call: NA; clone_size: NA; v_call: TRBV5-5; cdr3_aa: CASSIPRGSNTEAFF; cdr3_nt: TGTGCCAGCAGCATCCCCCGGGGCTCAAACACTGAAGCTTTCTTT
j_call: TRBJ1-2; d_call: TRBD1; clone_size: few; v_call: TRBV28; cdr3_aa: CASSFTGGASYGYTF; cdr3_nt: TGTGCCAGCAGTTTTACAGGGGGCGCTTCCTATGGCTACACCTTC
j_call: TRBJ1-2; d_call: NA; clone_size: once; v_call: TRBV10-2; cdr3_aa: CASRMKQSTNYGYTF; cdr3_nt: TGCGCCAGCAGAATGAAACAGAGCACTAACTATGGCTACACCTTC
j_call: TRBJ2-7; d_call: NA; clone_size: NA; v_call: TRBV10-3; cdr3_aa: CATMTEGRDYEQYF; cdr3_nt: TGTGCCACAATGACCGAGGGACGGGACTACGAGCAGTACTTC
j_call: TRBJ1-2; d_call: NA; clone_size: NA; v_call: TRBV29-1; cdr3_aa: CSANTGTDYGYTF; cdr3_nt: TGCAGCGCGAATACCGGGACGGACTATGGCTACACCTTC
j_call: TRBJ2-5; d_call: NA; clone_size: few; v_call: TRBV5-1; cdr3_aa: CASSLEDSGQETQYF; cdr3_nt: TGCGCCAGCAGCTTGGAAGATTCAGGGCAAGAGACCCAGTACTTC
j_call: TRBJ2-1; d_call: TRBD2; clone_size: NA; v_call: TRBV18; cdr3_aa: CAGRHRTSGDNEQFF; cdr3_nt: TGTGCCGGCCGTCACCGTACTAGCGGTGACAATGAGCAGTTCTTC
j_call: TRBJ2-3; d_call: NA; clone_size: few; v_call: TRBV5-1; cdr3_aa: CASSLDGANTDTQYF; cdr3_nt: TGCGCCAGCAGCTTGGACGGGGCCAACACAGATACGCAGTATTTT
j_call: TRBJ1-2; d_call: TRBD1; clone_size: few; v_call: TRBV12-3/TRBV12-4; cdr3_aa: CASSFDAGGGYTF; cdr3_nt: TGTGCCAGCAGTTTTGACGCAGGGGGCGGCTACACCTTC
j_call: TRBJ1-2; d_call: NA; clone_size: NA; v_call: TRBV30; cdr3_aa: CAWTGPADGYTF; cdr3_nt: TGTGCCTGGACAGGGCCGGCCGATGGCTACACCTTC
j_call: TRBJ1-1; d_call: NA; clone_size: NA; v_call: TRBV7-9; cdr3_aa: CASSLASQGSTEAFF; cdr3_nt: TGTGCCAGCAGCTTAGCGAGTCAGGGGAGTACTGAAGCTTTCTTT
j_call: TRBJ2-7; d_call: NA; clone_size: many; v_call: TRBV11-2; cdr3_aa: CASSLASGIPYEQYF; cdr3_nt: TGTGCCAGCAGCTTAGCCTCGGGGATTCCATACGAGCAGTACTTC
j_call: TRBJ1-1; d_call: NA; clone_size: NA; v_call: TRBV12-3/TRBV12-4; cdr3_aa: CASSHGRVTEAFF; cdr3_nt: TGTGCCAGCAGCCACGGACGGGTTACTGAAGCTTTCTTT
j_call: TRBJ1-2; d_call: NA; clone_size: few; v_call: TRBV12-3/TRBV12-4; cdr3_aa: CASSLSPGWTNYGYTF; cdr3_nt: TGTGCCAGCAGTTTATCTCCAGGGTGGACTAACTATGGCTACACCTTC
j_call: TRBJ2-5; d_call: NA; clone_size: many; v_call: TRBV20-1; cdr3_aa: CSARRGDQETQYF; cdr3_nt: TGCAGTGCTAGGCGGGGAGACCAAGAGACCCAGTACTTC
j_call: TRBJ2-7; d_call: TRBD2; clone_size: NA; v_call: TRBV7-8; cdr3_aa: CANSLSLADEQYF; cdr3_nt: TGTGCCAACAGCCTGTCACTAGCGGACGAGCAGTACTTC
j_call: TRBJ2-5; d_call: NA; clone_size: NA; v_call: TRBV2; cdr3_aa: CASKRGVGWTQYF; cdr3_nt: TGTGCCAGCAAGAGAGGGGTTGGGTGGACCCAGTACTTC